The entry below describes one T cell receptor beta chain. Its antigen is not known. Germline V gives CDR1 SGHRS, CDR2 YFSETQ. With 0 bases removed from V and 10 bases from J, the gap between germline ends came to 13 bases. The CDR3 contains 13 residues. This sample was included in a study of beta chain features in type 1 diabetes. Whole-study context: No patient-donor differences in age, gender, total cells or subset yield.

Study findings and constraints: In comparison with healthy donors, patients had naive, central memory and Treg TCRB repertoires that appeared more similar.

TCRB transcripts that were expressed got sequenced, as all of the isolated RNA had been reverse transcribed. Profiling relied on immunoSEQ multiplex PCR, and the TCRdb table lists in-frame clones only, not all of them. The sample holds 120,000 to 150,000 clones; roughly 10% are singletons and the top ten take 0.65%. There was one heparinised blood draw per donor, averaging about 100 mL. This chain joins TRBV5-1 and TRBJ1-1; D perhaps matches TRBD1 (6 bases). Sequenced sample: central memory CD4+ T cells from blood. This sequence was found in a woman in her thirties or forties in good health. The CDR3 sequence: CASSLGGGQVAFF. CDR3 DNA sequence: TGCGCCAGCAGCTTGGGAGGGGGTCAGGTAGCTTTCTTT.